The rows below give T cell receptor beta chains drawn from one sample of a study of OX40 agonist ivuxolimab in advanced cancers. This table comes from immunoSEQ multiplex PCR, and its TCRdb copy is limited to in-frame clones, with some not included. The sample yields under 85,000 clones, over 90% seen once. The sample was CD4+ or CD8+ T cells sorted from blood, taken in a trial of the OX40 agonist ivuxolimab. The source is an adult with an advanced solid tumor such as melanoma, head and neck, liver or kidney cancer. CDR3s include the opening cysteine and the closing phenylalanine or tryptophan.

j_call	v_call	cdr3_aa
TRBJ2-2	TRBV11-1	CASRAGLAKSGELFF
TRBJ2-4	TRBV19	CASGDRADIQYF
TRBJ1-2	TRBV19	CASSISGLNGYTF
TRBJ1-1	TRBV6-1	CASSSSIGTEAFF
TRBJ2-7	TRBV29-1	CSPRQGGGVYEQYF
TRBJ1-5	TRBV18	CASSPGQGGQPQHF
TRBJ1-5	TRBV28	CASSAPGQGGQPQHF
TRBJ1-5	TRBV28	CASKDRNQPQHF
TRBJ1-1	TRBV7-2	CASSPPGLSLNTEAFF
TRBJ2-1	TRBV7-2	CASILAGDSEQFF
TRBJ1-2	TRBV19	CASSETGGVLGGYTF
TRBJ1-1	TRBV9	CASSARTANTEAFF
TRBJ2-3	TRBV7-2	CASSLSQATDTQYF
TRBJ1-3	TRBV18	CASSGDIGNTIYF
TRBJ1-3	TRBV5-1	CASSKNYGLSGNTIYF
TRBJ2-3	TRBV7-2	CASSFSWGTGGVADTQYF
TRBJ1-1	TRBV5-5	CASSLQARLTNTEAFF
TRBJ2-2	TRBV11-2	CASSERDRGNTGELFF
TRBJ2-6	TRBV19	CASTPFPSGSSGANVLTF
TRBJ1-6	TRBV4-3	CASSQAATLRRSPLHF
TRBJ2-6	TRBV7-9	CASSLPKGQGPSGANVLTF
TRBJ1-2	TRBV28	CASSVRQYGYTF
TRBJ2-7	TRBV6-1	CASSKGGQAYEQYF
TRBJ2-2	TRBV7-2	CASSFQPGQFNGELFF
TRBJ1-1	TRBV2	CASTVQGNTEAFF
TRBJ2-5	TRBV28	CASSSSTSGRALVSQETQYF
TRBJ2-1	TRBV9	CASSESGWGYNEQFF
TRBJ2-2	TRBV28	CASSLARTSGNSGELFF
TRBJ1-2	TRBV4-2	CASSQVSNSQSTYGYTF
TRBJ1-1	TRBV9	CASSTAPNTEAFF
TRBJ2-7	TRBV5-3	CARSLEVGGGCSYEQYF
TRBJ2-7	TRBV6-6	CASTWGPAYEQYF
TRBJ2-3	TRBV19	CASSTRYADTQYF
TRBJ1-5	TRBV2	CASSGNPRGQPQHF
TRBJ2-1	TRBV28	CASSLAGVSSYNEQFF
TRBJ1-1	TRBV7-3	CASSPHHRDGEAFF
TRBJ2-7	TRBV6-6	CASSYRDSTYEQYF
TRBJ1-1	TRBV20-1	CSARRDTEAFF
TRBJ1-4	TRBV7-9	CASRQNRGASEKLFF
TRBJ1-3	TRBV11-3	CASSFEAGNTIYF
TRBJ1-3	TRBV7-9	CASSPPGAGNTIYF
TRBJ2-2	TRBV7-2	CASSFFQGARTTGELFF
TRBJ2-7	TRBV7-6	CASSRGPSCLGEQYF
TRBJ2-3	TRBV5-4	CASSLGTSGGTDTQYF
TRBJ1-1	TRBV18	CASSPGLNTEAFF
TRBJ2-3	TRBV9	CASSVEGTLGADTQYF
TRBJ1-1	TRBV19	CASGRAFVGGNTEAFF
TRBJ2-1	TRBV5-4	CASSLDSGEQFF
TRBJ1-1	TRBV19	CASSIGTGKNTEAFF
TRBJ2-7	TRBV5-5	CASSRPGSYEQYF
TRBJ1-2	TRBV6-1	CASSELTGSNYGYTF
TRBJ2-4	TRBV5-6	CASSAGPSGRNEAKNIQYF
TRBJ1-1	TRBV19	CASTSGQGVGNTEAFF
TRBJ2-2	TRBV5-7	CASRVTRASGREISGELFF